What follows are 28 T cell receptor beta chains derived from one specimen sequenced in a study of beta chain features in type 1 diabetes (dated by TCRdb to about 2018). The study at large found these results: Type 1 diabetes patients showed a moderate but significant shortening of TCRB CDR3 length in all four CD4+ subsets.

These receptors' targets are unknown. Libraries were prepared through the immunoSEQ multiplex PCR assay. All of the isolated RNA was reverse transcribed with the High Capacity cDNA Reverse Transcription Kit, so expressed TCRB transcripts were sequenced. Here the immuneACCESS table is served through TCRdb, limited to in-frame sequences with V and J called. Missing clones are a known gap in these copies; in checked studies unresolved V genes cover under half, and the rest lacks a known reason. In this sample the table shows around 130,000 clones, around 9% of which occur a single time. The ten largest clones take up 0.65% to 0.75% of the sample. Sequenced: central memory CD4+ T cells from blood. These receptor sequences come from a man in his thirties or forties with type 1 diabetes.

The gene calls are TRBV30 and TRBJ1-5; 8 bases line up with TRBD1. The V gene end was trimmed by 3 bases and the J gene end by 5 bases; junction bases not matched to a gene: 6. This CDR3 region has 14 residues. Germline V gene data show CDR1 as GTSNPN and CDR2 as SVGIG (reference sequence). The CDR3 here is CAWRGKQGDQPQHF. The CDR3 DNA sequence: TGTGCCTGGAGGGGAAAACAGGGGGATCAGCCCCAGCATTTT.

The chain links TRBV5-1 to TRBJ1-1; D gene uncertain. The CDR3 spans 14 residues. Deletions cut 0 bases from V and 6 bases from J, with 12 bases between. Per germline, CDR1 SGHRS and CDR2 YFSETQ. The CDR3 bases are TGCGCCAGCAGCTTGGCCGTAACGGTCCCTGAAGCTTTCTTT. It encodes CASSLAVTVPEAFF.

Many counts were recorded for this clone. The CDR3 spells CASLSGQGKVSTEAFF. The CDR3, as DNA: TGTGCCAGCCTATCTGGACAGGGGAAAGTGAGCACTGAAGCTTTCTTT. V gene TRBV28 combines with J gene TRBJ1-1; 9 bases fit TRBD1. CDR3 length: 16 residues. The J segment lost 4 bases and the V segment lost 8 bases, leaving 14 bases of the junction unmatched. The germline V gene encodes CDR1 MDHEN and CDR2 SYDVKM.

The rearrangement links TRBV7-9 to TRBJ1-5; 7 bases line up with TRBD1. V shed 1 base and J 2 bases; nucleotides not matched to a gene: 2. From germline, CDR1 is SEHNR and CDR2 FQNEAQ (reference sequence). The length of the CDR3 is 15 residues. The CDR3 here is CASSLGDRGNQPQHF. The CDR3 coding sequence is TGTGCCAGCAGCTTAGGTGACAGGGGCAATCAGCCCCAGCATTTT.

The chain combines TRBV30 with TRBJ1-4; TRBD1 agrees at 10 bases. There are 14 residues in the CDR3. CDR1 GTSNPN and CDR2 SVGIG come from the germline V gene (reference sequence). The ends lost 2 bases at V and 16 bases at J; junction bases unmatched: 13. CDR3 coding DNA: TGTGCCTGGAGTAAATCGACAGGGGGCCACCGGGGGTTTTTT. Encoded protein: CAWSKSTGGHRGFF.

J is TRBJ1-1 and V is TRBV2; D gene ambiguous. The CDR3 loop spans 15 amino acids. The germline V and J ends were trimmed by 2 bases and 6 bases, with 16 bases remaining between them. The V gene's germline CDR1 is SNHLY and CDR2 FYNNEI. The CDR3 here is CASSEFGPPWAEAFF. CDR3 coding DNA: TGTGCCAGCAGTGAATTTGGGCCCCCATGGGCTGAAGCTTTCTTT.

The V gene is TRBV10-3, the J gene TRBJ2-1, with D maybe TRBD2 (6 bases). Looked up from germline, CDR1 is ENHRY and CDR2 is SYGVKD. This CDR3 contains 15 residues. Trimming shortened V by 3 bases and J by 5 bases, and 14 bases separated the two germline ends. CDR3: CAISDPEGINNEQFF. CDR3 in DNA: TGTGCCATCAGTGACCCGGAGGGTATCAACAATGAGCAGTTCTTC.

CDR3 sequence reads: CATGQGWSKNIQYF. Written as DNA, the CDR3 is TGTGCCACCGGACAGGGTTGGTCCAAAAACATTCAGTACTTC. V usage is TRBV2 and J usage is TRBJ2-4; 8 nucleotides match TRBD1. The CDR3 runs 14 residues. Per the germline V gene, CDR1 is SNHLY and CDR2 is FYNNEI. V gave up 10 bases and J gave up 2 bases; unmatched junction bases: 7.

This clone was counted ten times or more. The chain carries TRBV19 and TRBJ2-1; a weak D match, TRBD2 (5 bases). Trimming took 3 bases from V and 2 from J, leaving 11 bases between them. CDR1 is LNHDA and CDR2 is SQIVND in the germline V gene (reference sequence). The CDR3 loop spans 15 amino acids. The CDR3 region has the DNA TGTGCCAGTAGTATGAGCGGCAGACCCTACAATGAGCAGTTCTTC. Its translation is CASSMSGRPYNEQFF.

The CDR3 DNA is TGCGCCAGCAGCCAAGATCGGGACAGCTCTTTCATGAACACTGAAGCTTTCTTT. This encodes CASSQDRDSSFMNTEAFF. This sequence joins TRBV4-3 and TRBJ1-1; 7 nucleotides line up with TRBD1. The germline gives CDR1 LGHNA, CDR2 YSLEER. Trimming at V came to 0 bases and at J to 0 bases, leaving 10 bases not matched to a gene. The CDR3 sequence is 18 residues long.

In this sample, this clone turned up many times. The chain joins TRBV29-1 to TRBJ1-1; no reliable D call. The germline V gene encodes CDR1 SQVTM and CDR2 ANQGSEA. This CDR3 region has 13 residues. V gave up 4 bases and J gave up 5 bases, with 14 bases separating them. CDR3 sequence (DNA): TGCAGCGTTGGGGAGAGACTGGGGACTGAAGCTTTCTTT. Its translation is CSVGERLGTEAFF.

This clone has only a few counts. The CDR3 sequence: CASSPKLGKSNEKLFF. CDR3 sequence (DNA): TGTGCCAGCAGCCCCAAGCTCGGGAAGTCTAATGAAAAACTGTTTTTT. This chain uses TRBV9 with TRBJ1-4; D unresolved. CDR1 and CDR2 from the germline V gene are SGDLS and YYNGEE. The CDR3 extends over 16 amino acids. Between the trimmed V and J ends, which lost 4 bases and 3 bases, there was a span of 16 bases. Based on the CDR3 plus reference TRBV9 and TRBJ1-4, the full variable domain is DSGVTQTPKHLITATGQRVTLRCSPRSGDLSVYWYQQSLDQGLQFLIQYYNGEERAKGNILERFSAQQFPDLHSELNLSSLELGDSALYFCASSPKLGKSNEKLFFGSGTQLSVL.

The chain carries TRBV11-2 and TRBJ1-1; 8 nucleotides match TRBD1. Germline V gene sequence: CDR1 SGHAT, CDR2 FQNNGV. The CDR3 loop spans 14 amino acids. Trimming at V came to 4 bases and at J to 7 bases, leaving 8 bases not matched to a gene. The CDR3 here is CASSSSTGAGEAFF. CDR3 DNA sequence: TGTGCCAGCAGCTCATCGACAGGGGCGGGTGAAGCTTTCTTT. The whole variable domain, remainder taken from reference TRBV11-2 and TRBJ1-1, is EAGVAQSPRYKIIEKRQSVAFWCNPISGHATLYWYQQILGQGPKLLIQFQNNGVVDDSQLPKDRFSAERLKGVDSTLKIQPAKLEDSAVYLCASSSSTGAGEAFFGQGTRLTVV.

This clone has only a few counts. The J gene is TRBJ2-3, the V gene TRBV27; 11 bases map to TRBD2. From germline, CDR1 is MNHEY and CDR2 SMNVEV (reference sequence). CDR3 length: 16 amino acids. V gave up 3 bases and J gave up 6 bases; unmatched junction bases: 8. The CDR3 spells CASSFFSGGGIDTQYF. The CDR3 DNA is TGTGCCAGCAGTTTTTTTAGCGGGGGGGGGATCGATACGCAGTATTTT.

This clone was picked up a small number of times. The CDR3: CASRGPTDTQYF. The CDR3 DNA sequence: TGTGCCAGCAGGGGGCCAACGGATACGCAGTATTTT. The V gene is TRBV7-9, the J gene TRBJ2-3; possibly TRBD1 for D (5 bases). CDR3 length: 12 amino acids. Looked up from germline, CDR1 is SEHNR and CDR2 is FQNEAQ (reference sequence). Trimming took off 6 bases at V and 6 bases at J, with 10 bases between the two ends. Combining the CDR3 with reference TRBV7-9 and TRBJ2-3 gives the whole variable domain DTGVSQNPRHKITKRGQNVTFRCDPISEHNRLYWYRQTLGQGPEFLTYFQNEAQLEKSRLLSDRFSAERPKGSFSTLEIQRTEQGDSAMYLCASRGPTDTQYFGPGTRLTVL.

In this sample, this clone turned up a few times. The rearrangement uses TRBV7-9 and TRBJ2-2; TRBD1 agrees at 7 bases. This CDR3 is built from 14 residues. Germline CDR1 SEHNR, CDR2 FQNEAQ (reference sequence). V lost 5 bases, J lost 10 bases, and 10 bases stayed unmatched. CDR3 nucleotides: TGTGCCAGCAGCCCAGGAGACAGGGCCTCGGAGCTGTTTTTT. Translated: CASSPGDRASELFF. The entire variable domain, with the rest obtained from reference TRBV7-9 and TRBJ2-2, is as follows: DTGVSQNPRHKITKRGQNVTFRCDPISEHNRLYWYRQTLGQGPEFLTYFQNEAQLEKSRLLSDRFSAERPKGSFSTLEIQRTEQGDSAMYLCASSPGDRASELFFGEGSRLTVL.

The chain has TRBV5-4 and TRBJ2-5; TRBD1 matches at 8 bases. Germline V CDR1 and CDR2: SGHNT, YYREEE (reference sequence). This CDR3 has 14 amino acids. V lost 4 bases to trimming and J lost 5 bases; unmatched junction nucleotides: 7. This chain's CDR3 is CASSPQGAGETQYF. The CDR3 bases are TGTGCCAGCAGCCCCCAGGGGGCGGGGGAGACCCAGTACTTC.

The chain carries TRBV7-2 and TRBJ2-5; 12 bases map to TRBD2. The CDR3 loop spans 17 amino acids. Trimming cost V 3 bases and J 4 bases; bases outside gene matches: 9. CDR1 and CDR2 from the germline V gene are SGHTA and FQGNSA. CDR3 DNA sequence: TGTGCCAGCAGCTTTAACCTACTAGCGGGGGGTGCAGAGACCCAGTACTTC. This translates into CASSFNLLAGGAETQYF.

V and J are TRBV29-1 and TRBJ1-1, with unresolved D. Trimming left V 7 bases short and J 8 bases short, with 20 bases between. The CDR3 sequence is 13 residues long. The germline V gene has CDR1 SQVTM and CDR2 ANQGSEA. The CDR3 spells CSGEDHLGNEAFF. CDR3 DNA: TGCAGCGGTGAGGATCATCTGGGCAACGAAGCTTTCTTT.

The sample holds one count of this clone. V usage is TRBV19 and J usage is TRBJ2-1; 8 bases fit TRBD2. This CDR3 is built from 15 residues. CDR1 and CDR2 from the germline V gene are LNHDA and SQIVND (reference sequence). V gave up 3 bases and J gave up 10 bases; unmatched junction bases: 11. CDR3 amino acids: CASSIGGVSPGEQFF. DNA of the CDR3: TGTGCCAGTAGTATCGGGGGGGTCTCTCCCGGCGAGCAGTTCTTC.

This clone was seen only a few times. The genes are TRBV18 and TRBJ1-2, with no clear D. Germline CDR1 KGHSH, CDR2 LQKENI. CDR3 length: 13 residues. V was cut by 3 bases and J by 8 bases, with 13 bases left in between. The CDR3 region has the DNA TGTGCCAGCTCACCGGAAGCGTCCGGGGGCTACACCTTC. Amino acid sequence: CASSPEASGGYTF.

The sample holds many counts of this clone. The rearrangement links TRBV27 to TRBJ2-3; TRBD2 agrees at 11 bases. The germline CDR1 and CDR2 sequences are MNHEY and SMNVEV (reference sequence). The V and J ends lost 6 bases and 4 bases, in that order; junction bases with no gene match: 3. The CDR3 totals 14 residues. CDR3 residues: CASRTSGAADTQYF. CDR3 in DNA: TGTGCCAGCAGGACTAGCGGGGCGGCAGATACGCAGTATTTT.

This clone was counted a few times. J is TRBJ1-2 and V is TRBV19, with 7 bases aligning to TRBD1. This CDR3 is 14 amino acids long. With V trimmed by 3 bases and J by 6 bases, 7 bases remained unmatched. Germline CDR1 is LNHDA and CDR2 is SQIVND (reference sequence). The CDR3 reads CASSMTTGVDGYTF. The CDR3 DNA reads as TGTGCCAGTAGTATGACTACAGGGGTGGATGGCTACACCTTC.

This clone was seen a handful of times. The chain has TRBV19 and TRBJ2-1, with 9 bases identical to TRBD1. The germline V gene encodes CDR1 LNHDA and CDR2 SQIVND (reference sequence). The V and J ends lost 4 bases and 6 bases, in that order; junction bases with no gene match: 7. This CDR3 comprises 15 residues. The CDR3 DNA reads as TGTGCCAGTAGTAACCGGGACAGGGAAGGCAATGAGCAGTTCTTC. Its protein product is CASSNRDREGNEQFF. The full variable domain, rest sourced from reference TRBV19 and TRBJ2-1, is DGGITQSPKYLFRKEGQNVTLSCEQNLNHDAMYWYRQDPGQGLRLIYYSQIVNDFQKGDIAEGYSVSREKKESFPLTVTSAQKNPTAFYLCASSNRDREGNEQFFGPGTRLTVL.

This chain uses TRBV10-3 with TRBJ2-3; 8 nucleotides match TRBD2. Germline trimming cut 6 bases from V and 0 bases from J; bases unmatched to any gene: 2. This CDR3 is built from 14 residues. Germline lookup yields CDR1 ENHRY and CDR2 SYGVKD. For the CDR3, the DNA is TGTGCCATCAGCTTAGCGGGGAGCACAGATACGCAGTATTTT. It codes for CAISLAGSTDTQYF.

This chain joins TRBV28 and TRBJ2-7; 10 nucleotides align to TRBD1. V was clipped by 2 bases and J by 2 bases; unmatched bases: 0. Per germline, CDR1 MDHEN and CDR2 SYDVKM. This CDR3 has 14 residues. CDR3 residues: CASSLGTGAYEQYF. The CDR3 DNA reads TGTGCCAGCAGTTTAGGGACAGGGGCCTACGAGCAGTACTTC.

This clone was found a few times. The rearrangement uses TRBV7-2 and TRBJ2-7; the D gene is possibly TRBD2 (5 bases). Trimming shortened V by 5 bases and J by 2 bases, and 13 bases separated the two germline ends. There are 14 residues in the CDR3. Germline-derived CDR1 and CDR2 are SGHTA and FQGNSA. CDR3 loop: CASSLLDGTYEQYF. The CDR3 DNA follows: TGTGCCAGCAGCCTCCTGGACGGGACCTACGAGCAGTACTTC.

This clone was observed a handful of times. The chain combines TRBV2 with TRBJ2-5; 9 nucleotides agree with TRBD2. The V segment lost 2 bases and the J segment 6 bases; nucleotides outside the gene matches: 4. The germline V gene has CDR1 SNHLY and CDR2 FYNNEI. This CDR3 has 14 amino acids. The DNA of the CDR3 is TGTGCCAGCAGTGAAAGGACTAGCGTAAAGACCCAGTACTTC. This translates into CASSERTSVKTQYF.